One and the same sample provided the 28 T cell receptor beta chains below, sequenced in a study of T cell repertoires in cytomegalovirus infection. MiXCR, applied by TCRdb to the reads, yields one record per CDR3 protein. The sample lists roughly 230,000 distinct CDR3 sequences, 22% seen once, with about 20% in the top ten. What was sequenced was CD8+ T cells from PBMCs. The receptors shown here come from a human donor in good health (CMV status not recorded). Some clones in this sample may be carry-over from other donors' samples.

This clonotype was seen only a few times. CDR3 nucleotide sequence: TGTGCCAGCAGTCCCAGCGGGGGGAGGGCCTACGAGCAGTACTTC. It translates to CASSPSGGRAYEQYF. The rearrangement joins TRBV7-8 to TRBJ2-7; 9 bases line up with TRBD2. This CDR3 contains 15 residues. V was pared by 6 bases and J by 2 bases, with 8 bases of the junction left unmatched. Looked up from germline, CDR1 is SGHVS and CDR2 is FQNEAQ.

This chain uses TRBV6-5 with TRBJ1-2; D remains ambiguous. This CDR3 has 12 residues. Trimming shortened V by 6 bases and J by 6 bases, and 11 bases separated the two germline ends. Germline V gives CDR1 MNHEY, CDR2 SVGAGI. DNA of the CDR3: TGTGCCAGCAGGGGTCTGGGGAATGGCTACACCTTC. As protein: CASRGLGNGYTF.

The V call is TRBV29-1, the J call TRBJ1-2; D is undetermined. The CDR3 contains 15 residues. The V gene lost 0 bases and the J gene lost 1 base, with 12 bases spanning the gap. From germline, CDR1 is SQVTM and CDR2 ANQGSEA. CDR3 region: CSVEDYLADNYGYTF. The DNA of the CDR3 is TGCAGCGTTGAAGATTATCTCGCCGATAACTATGGCTACACCTTC.

The chain links TRBV2 to TRBJ1-2, with 8 bases that match TRBD1. The CDR3 length is 15 residues. V lost 4 bases and J lost 6; bases outside the gene matches: 10. The germline gives CDR1 SNHLY, CDR2 FYNNEI. CDR3 amino acids: CASSGSLRGQDGYTF. Here the CDR3 DNA reads TGTGCCAGCAGTGGTTCCCTCAGGGGGCAGGATGGCTACACCTTC. The whole variable domain, remainder taken from reference TRBV2 and TRBJ1-2, is EPEVTQTPSHQVTQMGQEVILRCVPISNHLYFYWYRQILGQKVEFLVSFYNNEISEKSEIFDDQFSVERPDGSNFTLKIRSTKLEDSAMYFCASSGSLRGQDGYTFGSGTRLTVV.

This clonotype was observed a few times. The rearrangement uses TRBV4-1 and TRBJ2-4; D might be TRBD1 or TRBD2, each matching 5 bases. Germline V gene data show CDR1 as MGHRA and CDR2 as YSYEKL. V shed 3 bases and J shed 7 bases, with 7 bases lying between them. This CDR3 is built from 12 residues. This chain's CDR3 is CASSHEGNIQYF. The CDR3 nucleotides are TGCGCCAGCAGCCATGAGGGGAACATTCAGTACTTC.

This clonotype turned up a few times. The J gene is TRBJ2-7, the V gene TRBV9, with D perhaps TRBD1 or TRBD2 (6 bases each). With 2 bases removed from V and 1 base from J, the gap between germline ends came to 10 bases. The CDR3 runs to 14 residues. CDR1 is SGDLS and CDR2 is YYNGEE in the germline V gene. The CDR3 DNA reads TGTGCCAGCAGCGTCCAAGGGGGGTCCTACGAGCAGTACTTC. Protein sequence: CASSVQGGSYEQYF.

The chain employs TRBV28 and TRBJ1-4; D is unresolved. V was trimmed by 6 bases and J by 8 bases, leaving 19 bases between them. The germline V gene encodes CDR1 MDHEN and CDR2 SYDVKM. This CDR3 spans 15 amino acids. The CDR3 loop reads CASSTLSWEREKLFF. The CDR3 coding sequence is TGTGCCAGCAGCACTCTGTCGTGGGAGAGAGAAAAACTGTTTTTT.

Ten or more counts support this clonotype. This sequence joins TRBV7-2 and TRBJ2-1; 7 nucleotides match TRBD2. Looked up from germline, CDR1 is SGHTA and CDR2 is FQGNSA. The trim removed 5 bases at V and 3 bases at J, leaving 4 bases unmatched. CDR3 length equals 14 residues. CDR3 DNA sequence: TGTGCCAGCAGCCTGGGAGGGATCTACAATGAGCAGTTCTTC. This translates into CASSLGGIYNEQFF.

V and J are TRBV5-1 and TRBJ1-1; D uncertain. CDR1 SGHRS and CDR2 YFSETQ come from the germline V gene. The CDR3 consists of 12 residues. The V and J ends lost 2 bases and 7 bases respectively, with 9 bases between them. The CDR3 sequence is CASSFEPLEAFF. CDR3 nucleotide sequence: TGCGCCAGCAGCTTTGAACCGCTTGAAGCTTTCTTT.

The chain employs TRBV14 and TRBJ2-7, with D hard to call. V was pared by 1 base and J by 7 bases, with 8 bases between. This CDR3 has 12 amino acids. Germline values: CDR1 SGHDN, CDR2 FVKESK. CDR3 loop: CASSQAKREQYF. Written as DNA, the CDR3 is TGTGCCAGCAGCCAAGCTAAGAGGGAGCAGTACTTC.

The genes are TRBV7-9 and TRBJ1-5; possible D gene TRBD1, 6 bases. Germline values: CDR1 SEHNR, CDR2 FQNEAQ (reference sequence). Trimming took off 5 bases at V and 3 bases at J, with 11 bases between the two ends. The CDR3 consists of 14 residues. CDR3 sequence: CASSRAGDNQPQHF. The CDR3 nucleotides are TGTGCCAGCAGCCGTGCAGGGGACAATCAGCCCCAGCATTTT.

Comment on this clonotype: This clone may be a read error of a much larger clone one base away. As DNA, the CDR3 is TGTGCCGGCAGCGCGGACGGCTATAATTCACCCCTCCACTTT. Its translation: CAGSADGYNSPLHF. This sequence joins TRBV7-9 and TRBJ1-6; no definite D call. The CDR3 contains 14 residues. Germline lookup yields CDR1 SEHNR and CDR2 FQNEAQ (reference sequence).

This chain uses TRBV4-1 with TRBJ2-1, with 11 bases identical to TRBD1. The length of the CDR3 is 14 residues. Germline values: CDR1 MGHRA, CDR2 YSYEKL. Trimming at V came to 5 bases and at J to 8 bases, leaving 5 bases not matched to a gene. CDR3 sequence reads: CASSSGTGGYEQFF. The CDR3 DNA is TGCGCCAGCAGCTCCGGGACAGGGGGGTATGAGCAGTTCTTC.

The V and J genes are TRBV4-1 and TRBJ2-1; D gene uncertain. In germline, CDR1 is MGHRA, CDR2 YSYEKL. This CDR3 has 12 residues. Trimming removed 1 base from V and 10 bases from J, with 8 bases in between. CDR3 region: CASSQVYPEQFF. The CDR3 DNA follows: TGCGCCAGCAGCCAAGTTTACCCAGAGCAGTTCTTC.

This rearrangement joins TRBV6-2 or TRBV6-3 to TRBJ1-1; the D gene is possibly TRBD1 (5 bases). V lost 2 bases and J lost 1, with 8 bases in between. CDR1 is MNHEY and CDR2 is SVGEGT in the germline V gene. This CDR3 is 14 amino acids long. This CDR3 is CASSYVDRNTEAFF. The DNA of the CDR3 is TGTGCCAGCAGTTACGTCGACAGGAACACTGAAGCTTTCTTT.

As to this clonotype: An end of the junction differs from the germline gene, which may be a read error. The chain's CDR3 is CASRPTRGRQDTQYF. The CDR3, as DNA: TGTGCCAGCAGACCCACCAGGGGGCGTCAAGACACCCAGTACTTC. The chain recombines TRBV7-6 with TRBJ2-5; TRBD1 agrees at 8 bases. Germline values: CDR1 SGHVS, CDR2 FNYEAQ. The CDR3 is 15 amino acids.

This clonotype showed up just a few times. This chain links TRBV24-1 with TRBJ2-3, with a weak D call TRBD2 (6 bases). The CDR3 totals 16 residues. Germline values: CDR1 KGHDR, CDR2 SFDVKD. The V end was cut by 4 bases, the J end by 0 bases, with 13 bases between. The CDR3 sequence: CATSDTFAGSTDTQYF. CDR3 sequence (DNA): TGTGCCACCAGTGACACGTTCGCGGGGAGCACAGATACGCAGTATTTT.

This clonotype was counted ten times or more. The rearrangement links TRBV28 to TRBJ1-4; possible D gene TRBD1, 6 bases. The CDR3 is 15 residues long. Germline-derived CDR1 and CDR2 are MDHEN and SYDVKM. Trimming took 4 bases from V and 6 from J, leaving 15 bases between them. DNA of the CDR3: TGTGCCAGCAGTTGGGACCCAAAGGGGGATGAAAAACTGTTTTTT. Translation: CASSWDPKGDEKLFF.

This clonotype was seen a few times. The chain employs TRBV12-3 or TRBV12-4 and TRBJ2-7; D ambiguous. The CDR3 extends over 14 amino acids. Trimming pared 3 bases from V and 1 base from J, leaving 10 bases between. CDR3 amino acids: CASSFSRKSYEQYF. CDR3 DNA: TGTGCCAGCAGTTTCTCCAGGAAGTCCTACGAGCAGTACTTC.

The genes are TRBV19 and TRBJ2-7; D is perhaps TRBD1 or TRBD2 (7 bases each). This CDR3 spans 14 amino acids. CDR1 is LNHDA and CDR2 is SQIVND in the germline V gene (reference sequence). Deletions cut 9 bases from V and 3 bases from J, with 18 bases between. The DNA of the CDR3 is TGTGCCAGCCAACAGGGGAGGGGGATCTACGAGCAGTACTTC. Protein: CASQQGRGIYEQYF. Variable domain in full (rest from reference TRBV19 and TRBJ2-7): DGGITQSPKYLFRKEGQNVTLSCEQNLNHDAMYWYRQDPGQGLRLIYYSQIVNDFQKGDIAEGYSVSREKKESFPLTVTSAQKNPTAFYLCASQQGRGIYEQYFGPGTRLTVT.

The V and J genes are TRBV4-1 and TRBJ1-2; D not resolved. The V end lost 0 bases, the J end lost 0 bases, and 20 bases lay between the germline ends. Germline V lookup: CDR1 MGHRA, CDR2 YSYEKL. CDR3 length: 19 amino acids. The CDR3 sequence: CASSQEERPGGIPNYGYTF. The CDR3, as DNA: TGCGCCAGCAGCCAAGAGGAGCGGCCTGGCGGGATTCCTAACTATGGCTACACCTTC.

This clonotype came up a few times. The V gene is TRBV5-6, the J gene TRBJ1-1; D is unclear. V dropped 0 bases and J dropped 0 bases, with 9 bases sitting between them. The CDR3 length is 15 residues. Germline V CDR1 and CDR2: SGHDT, YYEEEE. CDR3 loop: CASSLAATLNTEAFF. CDR3 nucleotide sequence: TGTGCCAGCAGCTTGGCCGCGACACTGAACACTGAAGCTTTCTTT.

This clonotype was counted between two and nine times. This rearrangement joins TRBV30 to TRBJ2-3; no firm D call. This CDR3 is built from 13 residues. CDR1 and CDR2 from the germline V gene are GTSNPN and SVGIG (reference sequence). Trimming took off 2 bases at V and 2 bases at J, with 8 bases between the two ends. The CDR3 DNA reads as TGTGCCTGGAGTCGAGAGGCCACAGATACGCAGTATTTT. The encoded protein is CAWSREATDTQYF.

This clonotype has more than one count but fewer than ten. The V call is TRBV10-3, the J call TRBJ2-1; D is unresolved. CDR3 length equals 14 residues. Trimming removed 2 bases from V and 5 bases from J, with 10 bases in between. CDR1 and CDR2 (germline): ENHRY, SYGVKD. CDR3 in amino acids: CAISEPGMNNEQFF. The CDR3 region has the DNA TGTGCCATCAGTGAGCCTGGGATGAACAATGAGCAGTTCTTC.

This clonotype was detected only a few times. V gene TRBV14 combines with J gene TRBJ1-1; no firm D call. Trimming pared 0 bases from V and 1 base from J, leaving 12 bases between. The CDR3 has 16 residues. Germline V lookup: CDR1 SGHDN, CDR2 FVKESK. The CDR3 is CASSQDLYRTNTEAFF. In DNA, the CDR3 is TGTGCCAGCAGCCAAGATCTGTACAGAACGAACACTGAAGCTTTCTTT.

In its sample, this clonotype was seen a few times. CDR3 loop: CASSYSTGNYGYTF. The CDR3 coding sequence is TGTGCCAGCAGTTACTCGACGGGAAACTATGGCTACACCTTC. This chain joins TRBV6-6 and TRBJ1-2; D is uncertain. The CDR3 totals 14 residues. Trimming shortened V by 0 bases and J by 2 bases, and 7 bases separated the two germline ends. CDR1 is MNHNY and CDR2 is SVGAGI in the germline V gene (reference sequence).

V is TRBV12-3 or TRBV12-4 and J is TRBJ1-5, with 7 bases lining up with TRBD1. J was trimmed by 6 bases and V by 5 bases; bases with no gene match: 7. The CDR3 runs 14 residues. CDR3 region: CASSPTGDLQPQHF. The CDR3 DNA reads as TGTGCCAGCAGTCCTACAGGGGATCTTCAGCCCCAGCATTTT.

A word on this clonotype: The junction and the germline gene differ at one end; a read error may be behind it. The genes are TRBV7-6 and TRBJ2-7, with D unresolved. CDR1 SGHVS and CDR2 FNYEAQ come from the germline V gene. The CDR3 consists of 15 residues. CDR3 amino acids: CASGLGVGNSYEQYF. The CDR3 nucleotides are TGTGCCAGCGGCTTAGGAGTTGGGAACTCCTACGAGCAGTACTTC.